The rows below give T cell receptor beta chains drawn from one sample of a study of identical twins. Each CDR3 protein is one row after TCRdb ran MiXCR on the 5' RACE reads. The table lists hundreds of thousands of distinct CDR3 sequences, 6.1% of them singletons. Sample: naive T cells sorted from blood. These receptors were obtained from a man aged 18-30 years in good health. CDR3s include the opening cysteine and the closing phenylalanine or tryptophan. A D gene is named only where the DNA matches it firmly. Only some rows state a clone size, as once, few, many or a class for expanded clones.

v_call: TRBV3-1; j_call: TRBJ2-1; clone_size: -; d_call: TRBD2; cdr3_nt: TGTGCCAGCAGCCAGGTGACTAGCGGGAGTGGTGAGCAGTTCTTC; cdr3_aa: CASSQVTSGSGEQFF
v_call: TRBV18; j_call: TRBJ2-1; clone_size: -; d_call: -; cdr3_nt: TGTGCCAGCTCACCATGGACAAACCTCAATGAGCAGTTCTTC; cdr3_aa: CASSPWTNLNEQFF
v_call: TRBV20-1; j_call: TRBJ1-1; clone_size: -; d_call: -; cdr3_nt: TGCAGTGCTACTAAGGACAGCATGAACACTGAAGCTTTCTTT; cdr3_aa: CSATKDSMNTEAFF
v_call: TRBV7-2; j_call: TRBJ2-1; clone_size: few; d_call: -; cdr3_nt: TGTGCCAGCAGCCGATTAGATCCGGGGGCGGGTGAGCAGTTCTTC; cdr3_aa: CASSRLDPGAGEQFF
v_call: TRBV7-2; j_call: TRBJ2-3; clone_size: many; d_call: TRBD2; cdr3_nt: TGCGCCAGCAGCTTGGCCGGGACTAGCGGGACAGATACGCAGTATTTT; cdr3_aa: CASSLAGTSGTDTQYF
v_call: TRBV20-1; j_call: TRBJ2-5; clone_size: many; d_call: TRBD2; cdr3_nt: TGCAGTTCGACTAGCGGGAAAATCCAAGAGACCCAGTACTTC; cdr3_aa: CSSTSGKIQETQYF
v_call: TRBV11-2; j_call: TRBJ1-2; clone_size: many; d_call: -; cdr3_nt: TGTGCCAGCAGCCGCCTGATGGGAAAAGGCGATGGCTACACCTTC; cdr3_aa: CASSRLMGKGDGYTF
v_call: TRBV7-2; j_call: TRBJ1-6; clone_size: few; d_call: -; cdr3_nt: TGTGCCAGCAGCACTCCCGTAGGGGGGATTAATTCACCCCTCCACTTT; cdr3_aa: CASSTPVGGINSPLHF
v_call: TRBV7-8; j_call: TRBJ1-5; clone_size: few; d_call: -; cdr3_nt: TGTGCCAGCAGCCCATTTGGAGCGGACGCCTTAGGGAATCAGCCCCAGCATTTT; cdr3_aa: CASSPFGADALGNQPQHF
v_call: TRBV20-1; j_call: TRBJ1-5; clone_size: many; d_call: -; cdr3_nt: TGCAGTGCTACCCGGGACAACGGTCAGCCCCAGCATTTT; cdr3_aa: CSATRDNGQPQHF
v_call: TRBV20-1; j_call: TRBJ2-7; clone_size: many; d_call: TRBD2; cdr3_nt: TGCAGTGCTACAGAGCGGGAGAGTTTCTACGAGCAGTACTTC; cdr3_aa: CSATERESFYEQYF
v_call: TRBV5-1; j_call: TRBJ2-3; clone_size: many; d_call: TRBD2; cdr3_nt: TGCGCCAGCAGCTTGGCCGTACTAGCGGGAGGGCCGGATACGCAGTATTTT; cdr3_aa: CASSLAVLAGGPDTQYF
v_call: TRBV2; j_call: TRBJ2-3; clone_size: few; d_call: TRBD1; cdr3_nt: TGTGCCAGCAGTGTGCAGGGGGCCACAGATACGCAGTATTTT; cdr3_aa: CASSVQGATDTQYF
v_call: TRBV4-3; j_call: TRBJ2-7; clone_size: many; d_call: -; cdr3_nt: TGCGCCAGCAGCCAAGAGGAGGGGGACGAGCAGTACTTC; cdr3_aa: CASSQEEGDEQYF
v_call: TRBV18; j_call: TRBJ1-5; clone_size: -; d_call: -; cdr3_nt: TGTGCCAGCTCACCTCCTGGAGGTCATCAGCCCCAGCATTTT; cdr3_aa: CASSPPGGHQPQHF
v_call: TRBV5-5; j_call: TRBJ1-6; clone_size: few; d_call: -; cdr3_nt: TGTGCCAGCACCCGGTCTTCCTTCACCTATAATTCACCCCTCCACTTT; cdr3_aa: CASTRSSFTYNSPLHF
v_call: TRBV6-5; j_call: TRBJ2-3; clone_size: many; d_call: TRBD2; cdr3_nt: TGTGCCAGCAGCCCGGGGGGAAATACGCAGTATTTT; cdr3_aa: CASSPGGNTQYF
v_call: TRBV7-6; j_call: TRBJ2-1; clone_size: few; d_call: TRBD2; cdr3_nt: TGTGCCAGCTCAGTAGCGGGAGGGTTTGATGAGCAGTTCTTC; cdr3_aa: CASSVAGGFDEQFF
v_call: TRBV15; j_call: TRBJ1-2; clone_size: few; d_call: -; cdr3_nt: TGTGCCACCGCTCCCGACGGGAACTATGGCTACACCTTC; cdr3_aa: CATAPDGNYGYTF
v_call: TRBV7-2; j_call: TRBJ2-3; clone_size: -; d_call: -; cdr3_nt: TGTGCCAGCGGGCGTGGAGATACGCAGTATTTT; cdr3_aa: CASGRGDTQYF
v_call: TRBV3-1; j_call: TRBJ2-7; clone_size: -; d_call: TRBD2; cdr3_nt: TGTGCCAGCAGCCCAGAAGTTACTAGCGGCTACGAGCAGTACTTC; cdr3_aa: CASSPEVTSGYEQYF
v_call: TRBV9; j_call: TRBJ2-3; clone_size: many; d_call: -; cdr3_nt: TGTGCCAGCAGCGTAGGAAAGGATACGCAGTATTTT; cdr3_aa: CASSVGKDTQYF
v_call: TRBV6-2/TRBV6-3; j_call: TRBJ2-1; clone_size: few; d_call: -; cdr3_nt: TGTGCCAGCAGTTACGATCGGGGCTATGAGCAGTTCTTC; cdr3_aa: CASSYDRGYEQFF
v_call: TRBV6-5; j_call: TRBJ1-1; clone_size: many; d_call: -; cdr3_nt: TGTGCCAGCAGTTCTCCCGGGGGGAGGGCCCCCTCGAACACTGAAGCTTTCTTT; cdr3_aa: CASSSPGGRAPSNTEAFF
v_call: TRBV29-1; j_call: TRBJ2-1; clone_size: many; d_call: -; cdr3_nt: TGCAGCGTCGGCCACAAGCGGAGTAGCCCCCCATACAATGAGCAGTTCTTC; cdr3_aa: CSVGHKRSSPPYNEQFF
v_call: TRBV6-5; j_call: TRBJ2-1; clone_size: -; d_call: -; cdr3_nt: TGTGCCAGCAGTTACTCCCCTGGGAACAATGAGCAGTTCTTC; cdr3_aa: CASSYSPGNNEQFF
v_call: TRBV20-1; j_call: TRBJ2-7; clone_size: many; d_call: -; cdr3_nt: TGCAGTGCTAGGGTCGGAGAGCGGGTTAACGAGCAGTACTTC; cdr3_aa: CSARVGERVNEQYF
v_call: TRBV7-2; j_call: TRBJ2-2; clone_size: many; d_call: -; cdr3_nt: TGTGCCAGCAGCTTAGAGGCGGCGAACACCGGGGAGCTGTTTTTT; cdr3_aa: CASSLEAANTGELFF
v_call: TRBV2; j_call: TRBJ2-1; clone_size: many; d_call: -; cdr3_nt: TGTGCCAGCAGTGGGACTGTGTTGGATGAGCAGTTCTTC; cdr3_aa: CASSGTVLDEQFF